Following are 27 T cell receptor beta chains from one sample sequenced in a study of cytomegalovirus exposure and HLA in healthy donors. It was with 60 Vbeta and 13 Jbeta primers that the PCR ran. The repertoire was sequenced with immunoSEQ multiplex PCR; TCRdb's copy has only in-frame clones and lacks some. Of about 120,000 clones listed, roughly 69% are singletons. The source material was PBMCs. The origin of the receptors is a woman in her 40s in good health and CMV-seropositive.

In this sample, this clone turned up a few times. The genes are TRBV2 and TRBJ1-5, with TRBD1 as a possible D gene (5 bases). Germline CDR1 reads SNHLY; CDR2 reads FYNNEI. CDR3 length equals 14 residues. Trimming took 7 bases from V and 7 from J, leaving 17 bases between them. CDR3 sequence reads: CASTEGGVGQPQHF. In DNA, the CDR3 is TGTGCCAGCACCGAGGGAGGGGTAGGACAGCCCCAGCATTTT.

The V gene is TRBV6-5, the J gene TRBJ2-5; 8 bases agree with TRBD1. The trim removed 6 bases at V and 4 bases at J, leaving 4 bases unmatched. Germline lookup yields CDR1 MNHEY and CDR2 SVGAGI. The CDR3 loop spans 13 amino acids. In DNA, the CDR3 is TGTGCCAGCAGCCGGACAGGGAGAGAGACCCAGTACTTC. Translation: CASSRTGRETQYF.

Here the CDR3 reads CASSKEGDRVGNTIYF. In DNA form, the CDR3 reads TGTGCCAGCAGCAAAGAAGGGGACAGGGTTGGAAACACCATATATTTT. The V and J genes are TRBV21-1 and TRBJ1-3; TRBD1, the table's D call, was not compared with the DNA. TRBV21-1 is an annotated pseudogene. This CDR3 contains 16 residues.

CDR3 bases: TGTGCCAGCAGCCCACCGGGGGATACGCAGTATTTT. Amino acid sequence: CASSPPGDTQYF. The rearrangement uses TRBV7-6 and TRBJ2-3, with a weak D call TRBD2 (5 bases). Trimming took 5 bases from V and 6 from J, leaving 9 bases between them. Germline CDR1 and CDR2: SGHVS and FNYEAQ. The CDR3 loop spans 12 amino acids.

This clone was observed a handful of times. The chain joins TRBV4-1 to TRBJ2-7; TRBD1 aligns across 8 bases. This CDR3 is 15 amino acids long. From germline, CDR1 is MGHRA and CDR2 YSYEKL. With 3 bases clipped from V and 5 bases from J, the junction kept 9 bases outside the gene matches. CDR3 residues: CASSHSDRAGDEQYF. The CDR3 coding sequence is TGCGCCAGCAGCCACTCGGACAGGGCTGGCGACGAGCAGTACTTC.

CDR3 sequence: CASSDYTSNQPQHF. The CDR3 DNA reads TGTGCCAGCTCCGACTACACTAGCAATCAGCCCCAGCATTTT. This chain joins TRBV18 and TRBJ1-5; no clear D gene. Between the trimmed V and J ends, which lost 6 bases and 0 bases, there was a span of 9 bases. Germline assignment: CDR1 KGHSH and CDR2 LQKENI. The CDR3 loop spans 14 amino acids.

This clone has only a few counts. The chain recombines TRBV6-6 with TRBJ2-3; 7 nucleotides agree with TRBD2. V gave up 4 bases and J gave up 2 bases; unmatched junction bases: 6. CDR1 and CDR2 (germline): MNHNY, SVGAGI (reference sequence). This CDR3 has 15 amino acids. DNA of the CDR3: TGTGCCAGCAGTTTCCGGGACTACGACACAGATACGCAGTATTTT. Amino acids: CASSFRDYDTDTQYF.

A few counts support this clone. This chain links TRBV6-1 with TRBJ1-1; D not resolved. Germline V lookup: CDR1 MNHNS, CDR2 SASEGT. V lost 3 bases and J lost 1, with 9 bases in between. The length of the CDR3 is 14 residues. The CDR3 DNA is TGTGCCAGCAGTGAGGAGAGGGCGAACACTGAAGCTTTCTTT. Residues: CASSEERANTEAFF.

CDR3 coding DNA: TGTGCCAGCAGCTTCACAGTTAACACTGAAGCTTTCTTT. This sequence encodes CASSFTVNTEAFF. The gene calls are TRBV11-3 and TRBJ1-1, with unresolved D. Germline V gene lookup returns CDR1 SGHNT and CDR2 YENEEA. Trimming took off 3 bases at V and 2 bases at J, with 7 bases between the two ends. The CDR3 spans 13 residues.

V and J are TRBV28 and TRBJ2-7; TRBD2 matches at 8 bases. Germline CDR1 reads MDHEN; CDR2 reads SYDVKM. V dropped 5 bases and J dropped 4; count of bases not matched to a gene: 10. The CDR3 is made up of 15 amino acids. The CDR3 DNA sequence: TGTGCCAGCAGTGCTCCGGGACTAGACCCTTACGAGCAGTACTTC. Translated, it gives CASSAPGLDPYEQYF. The full variable domain, in which reference TRBV28 and TRBJ2-7 provide the parts outside the CDR3, is DVKVTQSSRYLVKRTGEKVFLECVQDMDHENMFWYRQDPGLGLRLIYFSYDVKMKEKGDIPEGYSVSREKKERFSLILESASTNQTSMYLCASSAPGLDPYEQYFGPGTRLTVT.

CDR3 sequence reads: CASSTGGEDTQYF. DNA for the CDR3: TGTGCCAGCAGTACCGGGGGGGAAGATACGCAGTATTTT. The chain recombines TRBV2 with TRBJ2-3, with 8 bases lining up with TRBD2. The CDR3 consists of 13 residues. J was trimmed by 5 bases and V by 5 bases; bases with no gene match: 3. Germline CDR1 and CDR2: SNHLY and FYNNEI.

This clone occurred once. The chain joins TRBV4-1 to TRBJ2-3; D may be TRBD2 (5 bases). The CDR3 is 17 residues long. Germline assignment: CDR1 MGHRA and CDR2 YSYEKL. Trimming shortened V by 3 bases and J by 0 bases, and 16 bases separated the two germline ends. In DNA form, the CDR3 reads TGCGCCAGCAGCCATTACCCACGAGGGCGAAGCACAGATACGCAGTATTTT. Translation: CASSHYPRGRSTDTQYF.

The rearrangement joins TRBV6-5 to TRBJ1-5; D may be TRBD1 (6 bases). This CDR3 is built from 13 residues. Germline V CDR1 and CDR2: MNHEY, SVGAGI. V lost 0 bases and J lost 7, with 7 bases in between. CDR3 nucleotide sequence: TGTGCCAGCAGTTACTCTAGGGGGCAGCCCCAGCATTTT. This encodes CASSYSRGQPQHF.

J is TRBJ2-5 and V is TRBV28; 8 bases are a match to TRBD2. Germline V gene sequence: CDR1 MDHEN, CDR2 SYDVKM. V dropped 4 bases and J dropped 3; count of bases not matched to a gene: 4. The CDR3 contains 14 residues. CDR3 in DNA: TGTGCCAGCAGTTCGGGACTAGAAGAAGAGACCCAGTACTTC. This translates into CASSSGLEEETQYF.

Here the CDR3 reads CASSVRQGAPYEQYF. The DNA of the CDR3 is TGTGCCAGCAGCGTTCGACAGGGGGCTCCCTACGAGCAGTACTTC. This chain links TRBV6-4 with TRBJ2-7; 10 positions agree with TRBD1. V lost 6 bases, J lost 2 bases, and 7 bases stayed unmatched. Germline V CDR1 and CDR2: MRHNA, SNTAGT. The CDR3 sequence is 15 residues long.

This clone has only a few counts. The chain combines TRBV19 with TRBJ2-1; 13 bases map to TRBD2. Per germline, CDR1 LNHDA and CDR2 SQIVND (reference sequence). The junction had 5 bases not matched to a gene; V was cut back by 8 bases and J by 7 bases. The CDR3 contains 14 residues. The CDR3 region is CASERTSGRNEQFF. DNA of the CDR3: TGTGCCAGTGAAAGGACTAGCGGGAGAAATGAGCAGTTCTTC. Together with reference TRBV19 and TRBJ2-1, the CDR3 gives the full variable domain: DGGITQSPKYLFRKEGQNVTLSCEQNLNHDAMYWYRQDPGQGLRLIYYSQIVNDFQKGDIAEGYSVSREKKESFPLTVTSAQKNPTAFYLCASERTSGRNEQFFGPGTRLTVL.

This rearrangement joins TRBV4-1 to TRBJ2-7, with unresolved D. CDR1 MGHRA and CDR2 YSYEKL come from the germline V gene. This CDR3 spans 13 amino acids. Trimming cost V 3 bases and J 3 bases, with 9 bases left between them. CDR3 coding DNA: TGCGCCAGCAGCCACCAGGCTGGCTACGAGCAGTACTTC. Translation: CASSHQAGYEQYF.

V is TRBV4-1 and J is TRBJ2-1; 9 bases map to TRBD1. Unmatched junction bases numbered 12, after V lost 4 bases and J lost 8 bases. This CDR3 is 16 amino acids long. Germline V gene lookup returns CDR1 MGHRA and CDR2 YSYEKL. In nucleotides, the CDR3 is TGCGCCAGCAGCCCTGAAGGGACAGGGCCCGGCCATGAGCAGTTCTTC. Translated, it gives CASSPEGTGPGHEQFF.

The chain uses TRBV9 and TRBJ2-1, with 9 bases matching TRBD1. The V segment lost 4 bases and the J segment 2 bases; nucleotides outside the gene matches: 4. The length of the CDR3 is 15 residues. Germline V gives CDR1 SGDLS, CDR2 YYNGEE. CDR3 residues: CASSFRDRAYNEQFF. The CDR3 DNA reads as TGTGCCAGCAGCTTCCGGGACAGGGCCTACAATGAGCAGTTCTTC.

This chain joins TRBV5-6 and TRBJ1-1, with 7 bases that match TRBD1. This CDR3 contains 15 residues. From germline, CDR1 is SGHDT and CDR2 YYEEEE. After removal of 5 bases from V and 1 base from J, the junction contained 8 bases not matched to a gene. CDR3 in DNA: TGTGCCAGCAGTAACAGGGGAACTCCGAACACTGAAGCTTTCTTT. This translates into CASSNRGTPNTEAFF.

The chain employs TRBV7-9 and TRBJ1-5, with 10 bases matching TRBD1. Looked up from germline, CDR1 is SEHNR and CDR2 is FQNEAQ (reference sequence). Trimming removed 11 bases from V and 0 bases from J; junction bases left unmatched: 7. This CDR3 is 15 amino acids long. The CDR3 DNA reads TGTGCCGGTTCTGGGACAGGGGATAGCAATCAGCCCCAGCATTTT. It encodes CAGSGTGDSNQPQHF.

This clone was picked up a small number of times. The chain has TRBV5-4 and TRBJ1-2; possibly TRBD1 for D (6 bases). The germline CDR1 and CDR2 sequences are SGHNT and YYREEE (reference sequence). Trimming removed 0 bases from V and 5 bases from J, with 11 bases in between. The CDR3 is 14 residues long. The CDR3 region is CASSLVDSSYGYTF. The CDR3 DNA reads TGTGCCAGCAGCTTGGTGGACAGCTCTTATGGCTACACCTTC.

This rearrangement joins TRBV2 to TRBJ2-1; 7 bases map to TRBD1. The CDR3 is 15 residues long. Germline CDR1 reads SNHLY; CDR2 reads FYNNEI. V shed 5 bases, J shed 0 bases, and the junction held 4 bases outside the gene matches. The CDR3 loop is CASSFGTASYNEQFF. The CDR3 DNA sequence: TGTGCCAGCAGTTTCGGGACAGCCTCCTACAATGAGCAGTTCTTC. The whole variable domain, remainder taken from reference TRBV2 and TRBJ2-1, is EPEVTQTPSHQVTQMGQEVILRCVPISNHLYFYWYRQILGQKVEFLVSFYNNEISEKSEIFDDQFSVERPDGSNFTLKIRSTKLEDSAMYFCASSFGTASYNEQFFGPGTRLTVL.

This chain connects TRBV5-1 to TRBJ2-4, with D tentatively TRBD1 (5 bases). The CDR3 consists of 14 residues. V was shortened by 0 bases and J by 8 bases, with 12 bases between the two germline ends. From germline, CDR1 is SGHRS and CDR2 YFSETQ. DNA for the CDR3: TGCGCCAGCAGCTTGGGGGGCGTCAACGACATTCAGTACTTC. Translating gives CASSLGGVNDIQYF. Filled out from reference TRBV5-1 and TRBJ2-4, the complete variable domain reads KAGVTQTPRYLIKTRGQQVTLSCSPISGHRSVSWYQQTPGQGLQFLFEYFSETQRNKGNFPGRFSGRQFSNSRSEMNVSTLELGDSALYLCASSLGGVNDIQYFGAGTRLSVL.

The chain uses TRBV6-6 and TRBJ2-7; 7 nucleotides match TRBD1. The CDR3 sequence is 15 residues long. V was clipped by 4 bases and J by 3 bases; unmatched bases: 9. Germline CDR1 MNHNY, CDR2 SVGAGI (reference sequence). In DNA, the CDR3 is TGTGCCAGCAGTTCCCGGACAGGCGTCCTCTACGAGCAGTACTTC. It translates to CASSSRTGVLYEQYF.

V and J are TRBV5-4 and TRBJ2-3; no reliable D call. Trimming pared 0 bases from V and 2 bases from J, leaving 4 bases between. Germline values: CDR1 SGHNT, CDR2 YYREEE (reference sequence). The CDR3 totals 13 residues. CDR3 region: CASSLDSTDTQYF. The CDR3 bases are TGTGCCAGCAGCTTGGACTCCACAGATACGCAGTATTTT.

This chain joins TRBV21-1 and TRBJ2-2; TRBD1, the table's D call, was not compared with the DNA. TRBV21-1 is a pseudogene. There are 16 residues in the CDR3. The CDR3, as DNA: TGTGCCAGCAGCAAAGTACCAGGGGGCGGCACCGGGGAGCTGTTTTTT. This codes for CASSKVPGGGTGELFF.